This passage covers 17 T cell receptor beta chains from one sample sequenced in a study of blood T cell repertoires in COVID-19. TCRdb's copy holds only in-frame clones and misses some; the assay was immunoSEQ multiplex PCR. The data show nearly 80,000 clones, 80% seen once. The sequenced sample consisted of peripheral blood. The receptors originated from a man between 60 and 70 years old with active or convalescent COVID-19.

This clone was counted a single time. The V and J genes are TRBV14 and TRBJ1-2, with 12 bases matching TRBD1. Germline V gene lookup returns CDR1 SGHDN and CDR2 FVKESK. The ends lost 1 base at V and 8 bases at J; junction bases unmatched: 5. The CDR3 extends over 15 amino acids. CDR3 residues: CASSQVVGTGGGYTF. The CDR3 region has the DNA TGTGCCAGCAGCCAAGTCGTCGGGACAGGGGGCGGCTACACCTTC.

The chain carries TRBV4-3 and TRBJ1-3; tentatively, D is TRBD1 (5 bases). V lost 0 bases to trimming and J lost 0 bases, with 15 bases between them. CDR1 is LGHNA, CDR2 YSLEER, per germline. CDR3 length: 18 amino acids. The CDR3 here is CASSQDGGAVSSGNTIYF. The DNA of the CDR3 is TGCGCCAGCAGCCAAGACGGCGGGGCAGTCAGCTCTGGAAACACCATATATTTT.

The rearrangement uses TRBV28 and TRBJ2-1; TRBD2 matches at 7 bases. This CDR3 has 15 amino acids. V lost 5 bases, J lost 4 bases, and 8 bases stayed unmatched. CDR1 is MDHEN, CDR2 SYDVKM, per germline. CDR3 nucleotide sequence: TGTGCCAGCAGTCCGACGGGGCGGGGGTACAATGAGCAGTTCTTC. Encoded protein: CASSPTGRGYNEQFF.

This chain joins TRBV3-1 (or the pseudogene TRBV3-2) and TRBJ2-2; 8 bases are a match to TRBD1. Germline V gene sequence: CDR1 LGHDT, CDR2 YNNKEL (reference sequence). Unmatched junction bases numbered 21, after V lost 0 bases and J lost 9 bases. The CDR3 sequence is 20 residues long. The CDR3 DNA reads as TGTGCCAGCAGCCAAGAGGGACAGGAAGACAACGCGGAGTGTGTCCGGGAGCTGTTTTTT. The encoded protein is CASSQEGQEDNAECVRELFF.

The CDR3 sequence: CASSQDLPLTSGGGIQYF. The CDR3, as DNA: TGTGCCAGCAGCCAAGATCTCCCCCTCACTAGCGGGGGCGGCATTCAGTACTTC. The V gene is TRBV4-2, the J gene TRBJ2-4; the match to TRBD2 covers 11 bases. The CDR3 totals 18 residues. The V gene end was trimmed by 0 bases and the J gene end by 9 bases; junction bases not matched to a gene: 13. Germline V gene data show CDR1 as LGHNA and CDR2 as YNFKEQ.

The chain carries TRBV2 and TRBJ1-2; 9 nucleotides align to TRBD1. CDR3 length equals 14 residues. The V gene's germline CDR1 is SNHLY and CDR2 FYNNEI. V shed 6 bases, J shed 8 bases, and the junction held 10 bases outside the gene matches. The CDR3 DNA is TGTGCCAGCAGCGCCGGACAGGGGATTTGGGGCTACACCTTC. Residues: CASSAGQGIWGYTF.

This chain connects TRBV9 to TRBJ2-5, with 7 nucleotides matching TRBD1. The CDR3 is made up of 16 amino acids. The germline V gene has CDR1 SGDLS and CDR2 YYNGEE. The J segment lost 1 base and the V segment lost 0 bases, leaving 6 bases of the junction unmatched. The CDR3 nucleotides are TGTGCCAGCAGCGTAGGAGGGGACAGCCTCCAAGAGACCCAGTACTTC. Protein sequence: CASSVGGDSLQETQYF.

The chain carries TRBV7-2 and TRBJ2-1, with 13 bases fitting TRBD2. The CDR3 consists of 15 residues. Germline CDR1 is SGHTA and CDR2 is FQGNSA. V dropped 5 bases and J dropped 9; count of bases not matched to a gene: 7. The CDR3 DNA is TGTGCCAGCAGCCAACGGACTAGCGGGGGAGGTGAGCAGTTCTTC. Encoded protein: CASSQRTSGGGEQFF.

V usage is TRBV5-4 and J usage is TRBJ2-3; D not resolved. In germline, CDR1 is SGHNT, CDR2 YYREEE (reference sequence). The CDR3 totals 14 residues. V was cut by 0 bases and J by 6 bases, with 11 bases left in between. CDR3 region: CASSLVASEDTQYF. The CDR3 nucleotides read TGTGCCAGCAGCTTGGTAGCCTCCGAGGATACGCAGTATTTT.

CDR3 nucleotides: TGTGCCAGCAGTTCCAGAAATAGCAATCAGCCCCAGCATTTT. It encodes CASSSRNSNQPQHF. This chain uses TRBV6-2 or TRBV6-3 with TRBJ1-5; D gene ambiguous. Germline loops: CDR1 MNHEY, CDR2 SVGEGT. CDR3 length: 14 residues. The V end was cut by 4 bases, the J end by 0 bases, with 7 bases between.

This rearrangement joins TRBV27 to TRBJ1-2; TRBD1 matches at 7 bases. Germline V gene data show CDR1 as MNHEY and CDR2 as SMNVEV (reference sequence). Losses at the gene ends were 2 bases for V and 9 bases for J; bases not matched to a gene: 3. The CDR3 covers 12 residues. CDR3 DNA sequence: TGTGCCAGCAGTTTAACAGGGGACCGCTACACCTTC. Its protein product is CASSLTGDRYTF.

The chain has TRBV7-6 and TRBJ2-5; 9 nucleotides line up with TRBD1. The CDR3 runs to 16 residues. Trimming cost V 2 bases and J 5 bases; bases outside gene matches: 9. CDR1 is SGHVS and CDR2 is FNYEAQ in the germline V gene. The CDR3 region is CASSLITDRGRETQYF. The CDR3 DNA reads as TGTGCCAGCAGCTTAATCACGGACAGGGGAAGGGAGACCCAGTACTTC.

The chain joins TRBV6-5 to TRBJ2-1; perhaps TRBD2 as D (5 bases). The germline V gene has CDR1 MNHEY and CDR2 SVGAGI. The CDR3 runs to 15 residues. The V end was cut by 6 bases, the J end by 1 base, with 13 bases between. DNA of the CDR3: TGTGCCAGCAGCCGCGGCGAGGGTTCCTACAATGAGCAGTTCTTC. It specifies CASSRGEGSYNEQFF.

The chain has TRBV2 and TRBJ1-2; 9 positions agree with TRBD1. V lost 5 bases, J lost 1 base, and 5 bases stayed unmatched. The CDR3 length is 15 residues. Looked up from germline, CDR1 is SNHLY and CDR2 is FYNNEI. The CDR3 region is CASSRDRDHNYGYTF. The CDR3 nucleotides are TGTGCCAGCAGTCGGGACAGGGACCATAACTATGGCTACACCTTC.

The rearrangement links TRBV19 to TRBJ1-6; D ambiguous. CDR1 and CDR2 (germline): LNHDA, SQIVND (reference sequence). V lost 2 bases and J 7 bases, leaving 12 bases between the germline ends. CDR3 length equals 15 residues. The DNA for the CDR3 is TGTGCCAGTAGTATATTAGATTCCTCAAATTCACCCCTCCACTTT. Its translation is CASSILDSSNSPLHF.

The chain combines TRBV7-9 with TRBJ1-2; a possible D gene is TRBD1 (6 bases). This CDR3 region has 15 residues. V shed 6 bases and J shed 4 bases, with 18 bases lying between them. Germline loops: CDR1 SEHNR, CDR2 FQNEAQ (reference sequence). The CDR3 protein is CASRALSGTIYGYTF. The CDR3 DNA is TGTGCCAGCAGAGCCTTATCCGGGACAATCTATGGCTACACCTTC.

The chain carries TRBV2 and TRBJ2-1; D ambiguous. Germline V lookup: CDR1 SNHLY, CDR2 FYNNEI. The CDR3 consists of 14 residues. Trimming stripped 4 bases from V and 2 bases from J, with 9 bases between. This CDR3 is CASSVQSTYNEQFF. In DNA, the CDR3 is TGTGCCAGCAGTGTGCAGTCCACCTACAATGAGCAGTTCTTC.